These T cell receptor beta chains were read from a single sample in a study of blood T cell repertoires in COVID-19. The protocol was immunoSEQ multiplex PCR, while the TCRdb copy is restricted to in-frame clones and leaves out a portion. The repertoire holds approximately 220,000 clones, approximately 90% seen once, with more than 3% in the top ten. The sequencing input was PBMCs or T cells enriched from blood (not recorded which). These receptors were taken from a woman between 18 and 29 years old in a cohort exposed to, infected with or recovered from COVID-19 (not recorded which). The CDR3 runs from the conserved cysteine through the conserved F or W. The D gene is left open where the match is weak. Clone sizes are given selectively: once, few, many, or a class where the clone is expanded.

TRBV5-6	TRBD1	.	TRBJ1-2	14	TGTGCCAGCAGCTCCCAGGGAACAGGGGAAGGCTACACCTTC	CASSSQGTGEGYTF
TRBV21-1	.	.	TRBJ1-1	15	TGTGCCAGCAGCAAAGAGGGCAGGGAGGCCACTGAAGCTTTCTTT	CASSKEGREATEAFF
TRBV11-1	.	once	TRBJ2-5	16	TGTGCCAGCAGCTTACAAGCGGCAGCCCACCAAGAGACCCAGTACTTC	CASSLQAAAHQETQYF
TRBV13	TRBD1	.	TRBJ1-2	18	TGTGCCAGCAGCTTCCGGGACAGGGGGCTCGACGTTCGGTATGGCTACACCTTC	CASSFRDRGLDVRYGYTF
TRBV11-2	TRBD2	few	TRBJ2-1	15	TGTGCCAGCAGCCCGAGACTAGCGGGGGCCAATGAGCAGTTCTTC	CASSPRLAGANEQFF
TRBV5-6	TRBD1	once	TRBJ2-1	14	TGTGCCAGCAGCTCCCAGGGGGACATACTCCTCCTGTTCTTC	CASSSQGDILLLFF
TRBV9	.	.	TRBJ2-2	15	TGTGCCAGCAGCGTAGACGGACAGAACACCGGGGAGCTGTTTTTT	CASSVDGQNTGELFF
TRBV3-1/TRBV3-2	TRBD1	.	TRBJ1-1	14	TGTGCCAGCAGCTGGGACGACAGGGACACTGAAGCTTTCTTT	CASSWDDRDTEAFF
TRBV30	TRBD2	.	TRBJ2-1	17	TGTGCCTGGAGTGTACCGATAGCGGGAGGCTCCTACAATGAGCAGTTCTTC	CAWSVPIAGGSYNEQFF
TRBV5-8	TRBD1	.	TRBJ1-1	14	TGTGCCAGCAGCCCGGACAGGGGGCGCACTGAAGCTTTCTTT	CASSPDRGRTEAFF